This T cell receptor (beta chain) stems from a study of blood T cell repertoires in COVID-19. At the level of the study: Samples came from the United States, Italy and Spain, spanning acute and convalescent COVID-19. Nucleic acid was either cDNA or gDNA, and it came from T cells, B-cell-depleted T cells, or PBMCs.

The germline CDR1 and CDR2 sequences are SGHTA and FQGTGA. Trimming took 2 bases from V and 4 from J, leaving 14 bases between them. CDR3 size: 15 residues. In the source study's methods: Nucleated cell number was recorded as an estimate derived from reference gene primer amplification. Data came from immunoSEQ multiplex PCR; TCRdb stores just in-frame clones and leaves some out. D and trimming come from the DNA, and the V and J calls and clone size come from that table. The sample carries approximately 150,000 clones, 70% to 85% recorded once. This rearrangement joins TRBV7-3 to TRBJ1-2, with a possible D match to TRBD1 (5 bases). The sequenced sample was peripheral blood. The source of this sequence is a woman aged 45-65 years in a cohort sampled during active or convalescent COVID-19. Here the CDR3 reads CASSLPNLGVYGYTF. In DNA, the CDR3 is TGTGCCAGCAGCTTACCGAACCTAGGGGTCTATGGCTACACCTTC.